These T cell receptor beta chains were read from a single sample in a study of blood T cell repertoires in COVID-19. Assay: immunoSEQ multiplex PCR; the TCRdb copy retains only in-frame clones and omits some. The profile shows some 150,000 clones, about 90% of them singletons. Source material: peripheral blood. Receptor source: a human donor in a cohort sampled during active COVID-19. CDR3s include the opening cysteine and the closing phenylalanine or tryptophan. D genes are given only for firm matches.

NA,TRBJ2-2,TRBV19,CASSIRKANTGELFF,TGTGCCAGTAGTATCAGAAAAGCGAACACCGGGGAGCTGTTTTTT
NA,TRBJ1-5,TRBV6-5,CASSRSPDNQPQHF,TGTGCCAGCAGTAGATCCCCAGACAATCAGCCCCAGCATTTT
NA,TRBJ2-1,TRBV9,CASSVVAGHEQFF,TGTGCCAGCAGCGTAGTGGCGGGCCATGAGCAGTTCTTC
TRBD1,TRBJ1-1,TRBV30,CAWSKRGQGSGLGTEAFF,TGTGCCTGGAGTAAACGTGGACAGGGGAGTGGGTTAGGCACTGAAGCTTTCTTT
NA,TRBJ1-2,TRBV6-2/TRBV6-3,CASSYQGRGNYGYTF,TGTGCCAGCAGTTACCAGGGGCGAGGGAACTATGGCTACACCTTC
TRBD2,TRBJ2-5,TRBV30,CAFGLDSEETQYF,TGTGCCTTTGGACTAGATTCGGAGGAGACCCAGTACTTC
TRBD2,TRBJ2-2,TRBV27,CASSLSGGFSGTGELFF,TGTGCCAGCAGTTTATCGGGAGGGTTCAGTGGAACCGGGGAGCTGTTTTTT
NA,TRBJ2-7,TRBV6-2/TRBV6-3,CASSYSGARYEQYF,TGTGCCAGCAGTTACTCGGGGGCTCGGTACGAGCAGTACTTC
NA,TRBJ1-2,TRBV5-8,CASSSVPNYGYTF,TGTGCCAGCAGCTCCGTCCCCAACTATGGCTACACCTTC
TRBD2,TRBJ2-1,TRBV4-1,CASSSLAGGGNEQFF,TGCGCCAGCAGCAGCCTAGCGGGAGGAGGCAATGAGCAGTTCTTC
TRBD1,TRBJ2-7,TRBV18,CASSPGTGDYEQYF,TGTGCCAGCTCACCAGGGACAGGGGACTACGAGCAGTACTTC
NA,TRBJ1-3,TRBV19,CASSVEPGSSGNTIYF,TGTGCCAGTAGTGTAGAACCTGGGAGCTCTGGAAACACCATATATTTT
TRBD1,TRBJ1-4,TRBV6-6,CASSHSIPGQGVTTNEKLFF,TGTGCCAGCAGTCATTCAATCCCGGGACAGGGGGTTACAACTAATGAAAAACTGTTTTTT